The subject of this entry is one TCR beta chain. This sample stems from a study of blood T cell repertoires in COVID-19. Turning to the study itself: Acute and convalescent COVID-19 samples came from the United States, Italy and Spain. PBMCs, B-cell-depleted T cells, or T cells were the source of the cDNA or gDNA that made up the material.

Unmatched junction bases numbered 9, after V lost 4 bases and J lost 7 bases. Germline CDR1 is MDHEN and CDR2 is SYDVKM. This CDR3 comprises 15 residues. Only in-frame clones appear in the TCRdb table, and some are missing; sequencing was by immunoSEQ multiplex PCR. This sample has more than 90,000 clones, with 70% to 90% found just once. The clonotype was recovered from a man aged 70-80 years who had recovered from COVID-19. The chain has TRBV28 and TRBJ2-4, with 8 nucleotides matching TRBD2. Sequenced input: peripheral blood. The CDR3 nucleotides read TGTGCCAGCAGTTCTTTCGCGGGAGGAGGCAACATTCAGTACTTC. This sequence encodes CASSSFAGGGNIQYF.